Listed below are T cell receptor beta chains from one sample, sequenced in a study of blood T cell repertoires in COVID-19. The data were produced by immunoSEQ multiplex PCR, yet TCRdb's version contains in-frame clones alone and is incomplete. Among 200,000 or so clones listed, over 75% were seen once. Sequencing was done on a sample of PBMCs or T cells enriched from blood (not recorded which). The receptors stem from a woman aged 25 to 39 who had been exposed to COVID-19. CDR3s include the opening cysteine and the closing phenylalanine or tryptophan. D genes are given only for firm matches. Size tells how often a clone was seen (once, few, many) or the class of an expanded clone, and some rows leave it out.

D gene | J gene | clone size | V gene | CDR3 DNA | CDR3 protein
TRBD2 | TRBJ2-1 | NA | TRBV18 | TGTGCCAGCTCACCCCTCGGCGGGAGTAGCGGGGACTACAATGAGCAGTTCTTC | CASSPLGGSSGDYNEQFF
TRBD2 | TRBJ2-2 | NA | TRBV5-1 | TGCGCCAGCAGCTTTGTGGCTCGGGGGGATACCGGGGAGCTGTTTTTT | CASSFVARGDTGELFF
NA | TRBJ2-5 | few | TRBV19 | TGTGCCAGTAGTATACAGGGTTCTGGGGAGACCCAGTACTTC | CASSIQGSGETQYF
NA | TRBJ2-1 | NA | TRBV5-1 | TGCGCCAGCAGCTTGGGGCGGGGGCCTGGGTACAATGAGCAGTTCTTC | CASSLGRGPGYNEQFF
TRBD1 | TRBJ2-6 | NA | TRBV9 | TGTGCCAGCAGCGCCTATCCGGGACAGGGGGCTGGGGCCAACGTCCTGACTTTC | CASSAYPGQGAGANVLTF
TRBD1 | TRBJ2-7 | NA | TRBV7-9 | TGTGCCAGCAGCGTTCTCAGGACAGGGAATTACGAGCAGTACTTC | CASSVLRTGNYEQYF
TRBD1 | TRBJ2-1 | NA | TRBV5-4 | TGTGCCAGCAGCCCGATGGCCGGGACAGGGACCAATGAGCAGTTCTTC | CASSPMAGTGTNEQFF
TRBD2 | TRBJ2-5 | NA | TRBV5-5 | TGTGCCAGCAGCCGGGGACTAGCTTCGGGAGAGACCCAGTACTTC | CASSRGLASGETQYF
NA | TRBJ1-1 | NA | TRBV7-9 | TGTGCCAGCAGACGGGGGACTGAAGCTTTCTTT | CASRRGTEAFF
NA | TRBJ1-1 | NA | TRBV2 | TGTGCCAGCAGTGAAGCGCGACAGCTGAACACTGAAGCTTTCTTT | CASSEARQLNTEAFF
TRBD1 | TRBJ1-1 | NA | TRBV5-1 | TGCGCCAGCACCCGACAGGGCGGGGAATTGGACACTGAAGCTTTCTTT | CASTRQGGELDTEAFF
NA | TRBJ2-3 | NA | TRBV6-5 | TGTGCCAGCAGTTACTCGATGTGGCGGCCCACAGATACGCAGTATTTT | CASSYSMWRPTDTQYF
TRBD1 | TRBJ1-5 | few | TRBV19 | TGTGCCAGTAGCGGGCAGGGGGTTAATCAGCCCCAGCATTTT | CASSGQGVNQPQHF
TRBD1 | TRBJ1-4 | NA | TRBV25-1 | TGTGCCAGCAGTGGACGGACAGGTTATAATGAAAAACTGTTTTTT | CASSGRTGYNEKLFF
TRBD1 | TRBJ1-4 | NA | TRBV15 | TGTGCCACCAGCAGAGAGGGACAGGGTGGTGAAAAACTGTTTTTT | CATSREGQGGEKLFF
TRBD2 | TRBJ2-5 | NA | TRBV20-1 | TGCAGTGCTAGTTCTGGTTCGGGAGGGGAGACCCAGTACTTC | CSASSGSGGETQYF
NA | TRBJ1-1 | NA | TRBV19 | TGTGCCAGTAGTACTCCCGGAGCTGCGGGCACTGAAGCTTTCTTT | CASSTPGAAGTEAFF
TRBD2 | TRBJ2-1 | NA | TRBV2 | TGTGCCAGCACTGGGACTAGCGTCTACAATGAGCAGTTCTTC | CASTGTSVYNEQFF
NA | TRBJ1-1 | NA | TRBV3-1/TRBV3-2 | TGTGCCAGCAGCCAAGGTATAATCAACAGGGACACTGAAGCTTTCTTT | CASSQGIINRDTEAFF
NA | TRBJ2-1 | NA | TRBV6-4 | TGTGCCAGCAGTGGTCCGCAAAATCTTCTAGCCGTCTCGCGGGATGAGCAGTTCTTC | CASSGPQNLLAVSRDEQFF
NA | TRBJ2-7 | NA | TRBV12-1 | TGTGCCAGCAGCCCTGGGTCACCGGGACTAGCGGGAGACGAGCAGTACTTC | CASSPGSPGLAGDEQYF
TRBD1 | TRBJ1-5 | NA | TRBV19 | TGTGCCAGTAGATCGGGACAGGGGTATCAGCCCCAGCATTTT | CASRSGQGYQPQHF
TRBD2 | TRBJ2-7 | NA | TRBV11-2 | TGTGCCAGCAGCGTTCCTAGCGGGAGGGCCAGTTACGAGCAGTACTTC | CASSVPSGRASYEQYF
NA | TRBJ1-2 | once | TRBV6-4 | TGTGCCAGCAGTGACGGGGCGTATGGCTACACCTTC | CASSDGAYGYTF
NA | TRBJ1-3 | NA | TRBV19 | TGTGCCAGTAGTTACGGACAACGAAACACCATATATTTT | CASSYGQRNTIYF
TRBD1 | TRBJ1-4 | NA | TRBV13 | TGTGCCAGCAGACGACAGGGACAAGGAGAAAAACTGTTTTTT | CASRRQGQGEKLFF
NA | TRBJ2-2 | NA | TRBV7-7 | TGTGCTAGCAGCCCCAATACCCCGGGGAACACCGGGGAGCTGTTTTTT | CASSPNTPGNTGELFF
NA | TRBJ1-3 | NA | TRBV11-2 | TGTGCCAGCAGCTCCGTGACAGGCCCCTCTGGAAACACCATATATTTT | CASSSVTGPSGNTIYF
TRBD1 | TRBJ2-7 | few | TRBV4-1 | TGCGCCAGCAGCCAAGGGACAGGGGGGCAATCTTACGAGCAGTACTTC | CASSQGTGGQSYEQYF
NA | TRBJ2-3 | NA | TRBV9 | TGTGCCAGCAGCTCAGGTGGTTTCACAGATACGCAGTATTTT | CASSSGGFTDTQYF
NA | TRBJ1-6 | NA | TRBV28 | TGTGCCAGCGGTGCGTACCAGGGGTTTGGATCACCCCTCCACTTT | CASGAYQGFGSPLHF
NA | TRBJ2-6 | NA | TRBV7-9 | TGTGCCAGCAGCTTAGCGGACGGGGCTGGGGCCAACGTCCTGACTTTC | CASSLADGAGANVLTF
TRBD1 | TRBJ2-3 | NA | TRBV30 | TGTGCTCACGACAGGGGGGGCGCAGATACGCAGTATTTT | CAHDRGGADTQYF
TRBD1 | TRBJ1-4 | NA | TRBV18 | TGTGCCAGCTCATCCCCACGTGGACAGGGCGCCCCCAATGAAAAACTGTTTTTT | CASSSPRGQGAPNEKLFF
TRBD1 | TRBJ1-5 | NA | TRBV7-9 | TGTGCCAGCAGCTTAGCGCTCTCGGGACAGGGGATCAATCAGCCCCAGCATTTT | CASSLALSGQGINQPQHF
NA | TRBJ1-3 | NA | TRBV30 | TGTGCCTGGAGTATAGGGGTCGGAAACACCATATATTTT | CAWSIGVGNTIYF
NA | TRBJ1-2 | NA | TRBV18 | TGTGCCAGCTCGCAATGGGAGGGCTACACCTTC | CASSQWEGYTF
TRBD2 | TRBJ2-3 | NA | TRBV19 | TGTGCCAGTAGTCCCGGACTAGCGGGAGGGCGAGGGGCAGATACGCAGTATTTT | CASSPGLAGGRGADTQYF
TRBD1 | TRBJ1-1 | NA | TRBV29-1 | TGCAGCGTGGACAGGACAGGGTCGAACACTGAAGCTTTCTTT | CSVDRTGSNTEAFF
NA | TRBJ2-3 | NA | TRBV7-3 | TGTGCCAGCAGCTCTAGCACAGATACGCAGTATTTT | CASSSSTDTQYF
TRBD2 | TRBJ2-1 | NA | TRBV6-5 | TGTGCCAGCAGTTTAGCGGGAGGGCCGAGGAATGAGCAGTTCTTC | CASSLAGGPRNEQFF
TRBD1 | TRBJ2-1 | NA | TRBV5-1 | TGCGCCAGCAGCCAGGACAGGGCCTACAATGAGCAGTTCTTC | CASSQDRAYNEQFF
TRBD1 | TRBJ2-7 | many | TRBV5-4 | TGTGCCAGCAGCTTACAGGGGGAATACGAGCAGTACTTC | CASSLQGEYEQYF
TRBD1 | TRBJ1-1 | NA | TRBV29-1 | TGCAGCGTTGATAAGGACAGGGGGCGAGAAGCTTTCTTT | CSVDKDRGREAFF
NA | TRBJ1-3 | NA | TRBV5-1 | TGCGCCAGCAGACTCGCCGTATCTGGAAACACCATATATTTT | CASRLAVSGNTIYF
NA | TRBJ2-7 | NA | TRBV11-2 | TGTGCCAGCAGCTTGCTAGGGAGTTCCTACGAGCAGTACTTC | CASSLLGSSYEQYF
TRBD1 | TRBJ1-5 | NA | TRBV11-2 | TGTGCCAGCAGCTTTGGGGGACAGGGGATCGGCAATCAGCCCCAGCATTTT | CASSFGGQGIGNQPQHF
NA | TRBJ2-7 | NA | TRBV5-4 | TGTGCCAGCAGCTTACAGGGCAGAAAGGAGGACGAGCAGTACTTC | CASSLQGRKEDEQYF
TRBD2 | TRBJ2-7 | NA | TRBV7-9 | TGTGCCAGCAGCTTAGACGCGGGAGGAACCTACGAGCAGTACTTC | CASSLDAGGTYEQYF
NA | TRBJ2-5 | NA | TRBV5-1 | TGCGCCAGCGAACAGGGTGCCGGAGAGACCCAGTACTTC | CASEQGAGETQYF
TRBD2 | TRBJ2-5 | once | TRBV7-2 | TGTGCCAGCAGCTTAGCCCTAGCGGGAGGGGAGACCCAGTACTTC | CASSLALAGGETQYF
TRBD1 | TRBJ1-2 | NA | TRBV7-2 | TGTGCCAGCAGCTTAGTAAGACAGGGGGGGTCGGATGGCTACACCTTC | CASSLVRQGGSDGYTF
NA | TRBJ1-1 | NA | TRBV2 | TGTGCCAGCAGTACACAGGAGAACACTGAAGCTTTCTTT | CASSTQENTEAFF
TRBD2 | TRBJ2-2 | NA | TRBV6-5 | TGTGCCACCCGGTTTGGTAGCGGGACCGGGGAGCTGTTTTTT | CATRFGSGTGELFF
NA | TRBJ2-2 | NA | TRBV2 | TGTGCCAGCAGTGAAGTGGGGGGTAACACCGGGGAGCTGTTTTTT | CASSEVGGNTGELFF
TRBD1 | TRBJ1-3 | NA | TRBV9 | TGTGCCAGCAGCACTGACAGGGGGTCTACTGGAAACACCATATATTTT | CASSTDRGSTGNTIYF
NA | TRBJ2-5 | NA | TRBV9 | TGTGCCAGCAGCGTTACAAGCCAAGAGACCCAGTACTTC | CASSVTSQETQYF
NA | TRBJ1-1 | NA | TRBV30 | TGTGCCTGGATCGGCCGGACAGCCTCCCGTAACGCTGAAGCTTTCTTT | CAWIGRTASRNAEAFF
NA | TRBJ1-1 | NA | TRBV2 | TGTGCCAGCACCAGCCAGGGGTTCGGCACTGAAGCTTTCTTT | CASTSQGFGTEAFF